This T cell receptor (beta chain) came from a study of cytotoxic CD8 clonotypes in ibrutinib-treated CLL (dated by TCRdb to the early 2020s). As for the study more broadly: The cohort included some 14 treatment-naive and some twelve relapsed/refractory patients; roughly 17 were IGHV unmutated. Responses were partial in roughly 24 patients and complete in 2; after median about 70 months follow-up, some 15 stayed in remission and roughly twelve progressed. Samples at response were collected after a median of about 13 months of treatment, with a range of about 6 to 36 months. An average of approximately 260,000 productive templates and 94,082 productive rearrangements was obtained per sample. Longitudinal samples were available for about 30% of the 86 trial participants. Cryopreserved peripheral blood mononuclear cells were collected at three points: before therapy, at response, and at either sustained remission or disease progression. All remission and progressive disease samples were collected while patients were still receiving ibrutinib. Study-level results and caveats: Public clonotypes were rare and either shrank or stayed stable during treatment, and the rise in clonality at ibrutinib response reflected expansion of private clonotypes. Clonality increased at ibrutinib response, stayed stable in sustained remission, and fell back toward baseline at progression. Sampling times were not matched between sustained-remission and progressing patients, and lymph node repertoires were not studied. Baseline clonality was found to be higher than that of age-matched healthy donors and was strongly correlated with circulating CD8+ T-cell counts.

For TCR beta library preparation, around 1.9 micrograms of genomic DNA were extracted from the cryopreserved PBMCs. Longitudinal blood samples from CLL patients on ibrutinib monotherapy underwent high-throughput TCR beta sequencing. The patients took part in an open-label, single-center phase 2 trial of ibrutinib monotherapy. In the germline V gene, CDR1 corresponds to SQVTM and CDR2 to ANQGSEA. V loses 4 bases of germline sequence and J loses 7 bases, and the interval between the two ends is 17 bases. There are 13 amino acids in the CDR3, from cysteine to phenylalanine inclusive. The sequence is cut down to CDR3 DNA, 39 bases in frame from base 1. In the case of this clone: The specificity of this receptor is unknown. Per-base qualities were not stored, and no clone one base away is much larger.

A MiSeq instrument was used for deep resolution sequencing, which targeted depths ranging from 1 in 1 million up to 1 in 200,000 T cells, with coverage averaging 10x for each clonotype. The immunoSEQ hsTCRB Kit was used to generate the TCR beta libraries. In the source study's methods: The data were analyzed with ImmunoSEQ Analyzer and ImmunoSEQ Data Assistant, and V, D and J gene assignments followed IMGT definitions. Clonality, with values ranging from 0 to 1, was calculated as one minus the normalized Shannon entropy of productive rearrangement frequencies. Only overrepresented clonotypes making up at least 0.05% of the repertoire of each patient were included in the public clonotype analysis. Some 13 repertoires from age-matched healthy donors, obtained from immuneACCESS, served as clonality controls. The clones in this table, taken by TCRdb from immuneACCESS, are in-frame only. Not every clone is retained; where verified, under half of the shortfall comes from an unresolved V gene, and the cause of the rest is unknown. V and J calls and clone size follow that table, whereas D and trimming were derived from the DNA. This sample lists around 330,000 clones; roughly 67% were detected once. Of the sample, about 5.9% is held by the ten largest clones.

Here the chain combines TRBV29-1 and TRBJ2-7, with TRBD2 tentatively as D gene (6 bases match). Sequencing was performed on PBMCs, taken after 36 months of ibrutinib treatment. This TCR derives from a human donor with chronic lymphocytic leukemia. The DNA is TGCAGCGTTGTCCTAACGGGAGAAGGTGAGCAGTACTTC. Its protein reads: CSVVLTGEGEQYF.